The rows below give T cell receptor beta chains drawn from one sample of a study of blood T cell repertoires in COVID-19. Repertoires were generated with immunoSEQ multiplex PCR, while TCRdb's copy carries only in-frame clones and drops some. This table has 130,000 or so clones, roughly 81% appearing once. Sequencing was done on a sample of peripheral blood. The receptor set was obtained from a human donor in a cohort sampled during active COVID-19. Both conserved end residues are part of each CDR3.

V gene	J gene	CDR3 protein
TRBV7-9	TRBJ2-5	CASSYRETQYF
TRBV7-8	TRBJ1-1	CASSYLLQGDTEAFF
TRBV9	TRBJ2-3	CASSPLGGTLRTDTQYF
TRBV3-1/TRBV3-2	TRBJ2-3	CASSLGTGTDTQYF
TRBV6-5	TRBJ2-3	CANSQRDTDTQYF
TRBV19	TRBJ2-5	CASSISPDRATQYF
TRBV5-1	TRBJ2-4	CASSTGGENIQYF
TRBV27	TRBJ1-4	CASSPTTQDREGEKLFF
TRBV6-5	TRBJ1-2	CASSLGQGGGYTF
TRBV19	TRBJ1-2	CASSIRGGGYGYTF
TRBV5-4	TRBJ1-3	CASSLANRASGNTIYF
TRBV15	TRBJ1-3	CATSRDAKSGNTIYF
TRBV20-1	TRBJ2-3	CSARDAATQYF
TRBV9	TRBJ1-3	CASSVATGGLTENTIYF
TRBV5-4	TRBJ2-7	CASRTSGEVHEQYF
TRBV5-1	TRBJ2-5	CASSFRGETQYF
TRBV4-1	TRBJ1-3	CASSQVRLGLRGNTIYF
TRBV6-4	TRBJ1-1	CASSDTVNTEAFF
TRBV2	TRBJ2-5	CASTFGAETQYF
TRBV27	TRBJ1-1	CASSLGRNTEAFF
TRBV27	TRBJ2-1	CASSPLSRGGENEQFF
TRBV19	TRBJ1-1	CASSINTGTGNTEAFF
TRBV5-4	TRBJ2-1	CASSLVAGGFSSYNEQFF